The 27 T cell receptor beta chains below were found in one sample sequenced in a study of liver allograft versus peripheral blood T cells. Study overall: T cell receptor repertoires in transplanted livers were compared with those in recipients' peripheral blood.

Using its own MiXCR run on the reads, TCRdb lists one record per CDR3 protein. In the table there are approximately 16,000 distinct CDR3 sequences, under 25% of which are singletons. The receptors come from a human patient who had a liver transplant. Some of the T cells may derive from the graft donor.

This clonotype has a handful of counts. V and J are TRBV19 and TRBJ2-4; weak D call: TRBD1 (5 bases). The germline V gene has CDR1 LNHDA and CDR2 SQIVND (reference sequence). Trimming shortened V by 3 bases and J by 5 bases, and 14 bases separated the two germline ends. CDR3 length: 15 residues. CDR3 residues: CASSITWQGQNIQYF. The DNA for the CDR3 is TGTGCCAGTAGTATTACCTGGCAGGGCCAAAACATTCAGTACTTC.

In this sample, this clonotype turned up many times. The V and J genes are TRBV5-4 and TRBJ1-1; a weak D match, TRBD1 (5 bases). V lost 6 bases and J 1 base, leaving 10 bases between the germline ends. The CDR3 length is 13 residues. Germline V gives CDR1 SGHNT, CDR2 YYREEE (reference sequence). CDR3 sequence (DNA): TGTGCCAGCAACACAGGAGCGAACACTGAAGCTTTCTTT. It translates to CASNTGANTEAFF.

The chain is built from TRBV27 and TRBJ1-1; D is possibly TRBD1 (6 bases). This CDR3 has 15 residues. V lost 4 bases and J lost 1, with 13 bases in between. Looked up from germline, CDR1 is MNHEY and CDR2 is SMNVEV (reference sequence). CDR3 sequence (DNA): TGTGCCAGCAGTTCCCCCCCGGGACAGAACACTGAAGCTTTCTTT. It specifies CASSSPPGQNTEAFF.

This clonotype turned up a few times. The chain recombines TRBV7-2 with TRBJ2-7, with D possibly being TRBD2 (6 bases). CDR3 length equals 15 residues. The V gene's germline CDR1 is SGHTA and CDR2 FQGNSA. V was cut by 2 bases and J by 3 bases, with 14 bases left in between. CDR3 coding DNA: TGTGCCAGCAGCTTACTTGGAACGGGAGACTACGAGCAGTACTTC. Amino acid sequence: CASSLLGTGDYEQYF.

Comment on this clonotype: A much larger clone lies a single base off, so this may be a read error. V gene TRBV15 combines with J gene TRBJ2-7; 8 bases are shared with TRBD2. CDR1 LNHNV and CDR2 YYDKDF come from the germline V gene (reference sequence). The ends lost 0 bases at V and 6 bases at J; junction bases unmatched: 7. The CDR3 length is 15 residues. CDR3 sequence: CATSRDSGNLGEQYF. The CDR3 DNA reads as TGTGCCACCAGCAGAGATAGCGGGAATTTGGGCGAGCAGTACTTC.

This clonotype was seen only a few times. This chain uses TRBV11-2 with TRBJ1-1, with D possibly TRBD1 on 5 matching bases. V lost 3 bases, J lost 5 bases, and 19 bases lay in between. This CDR3 contains 16 residues. The germline V gene has CDR1 SGHAT and CDR2 FQNNGV. CDR3: CASSLAGTSVLTEAFF. The CDR3 bases are TGTGCCAGCAGCTTGGCCGGGACCTCCGTTTTAACTGAAGCTTTCTTT.

A note on this clonotype: With a much larger clone just one base away, this may be a read error. The chain combines TRBV6-1 with TRBJ1-2, with no clear D. This CDR3 has 12 residues. V was clipped by 5 bases and J by 5 bases, with 9 bases between them. Germline CDR1 is MNHNS and CDR2 is SASEGT. CDR3 bases: TGTGCCAGCAGTATGTGTACGTATGGCTACACCTTC. It codes for CASSMCTYGYTF.

This clonotype was counted only a few times. This sequence joins TRBV30 and TRBJ2-3; weak D call: TRBD2 (7 bases). The V gene's germline CDR1 is GTSNPN and CDR2 SVGIG (reference sequence). There are 16 residues in the CDR3. V shed 5 bases and J shed 0 bases, with 18 bases lying between them. The CDR3 protein is CAWGGAWGTSTDTQYF. Here the CDR3 DNA reads TGTGCCTGGGGGGGGGCATGGGGGACTAGCACAGATACGCAGTATTTT.

The chain carries TRBV11-3 and TRBJ2-1; 8 bases agree with TRBD1. The V gene end was trimmed by 5 bases and the J gene end by 7 bases; junction bases not matched to a gene: 19. CDR3 length equals 18 residues. The germline V gene encodes CDR1 SGHNT and CDR2 YENEEA. For the CDR3, the DNA is TGTGCCAGCAGCAGGACAGGGAAGACAGGCCAAGCGCGAAATGAGCAGTTCTTC. Protein product: CASSRTGKTGQARNEQFF.

This clonotype has just a few counts. The chain uses TRBV9 and TRBJ1-5; D is possibly TRBD1 (5 bases). The CDR3 extends over 13 amino acids. Germline V gives CDR1 SGDLS, CDR2 YYNGEE. Deletions cut 7 bases from V and 1 base from J, with 9 bases between. DNA of the CDR3: TGTGCCAGCGGAGGGGTGAGCAATCAGCCCCAGCATTTT. Translating it yields CASGGVSNQPQHF.

The chain links TRBV7-9 to TRBJ2-7; TRBD1 or TRBD2 may be the D gene (5 bases each). This CDR3 has 12 residues. The V gene lost 4 bases and the J gene lost 3 bases, with 7 bases spanning the gap. CDR1 and CDR2 (germline): SEHNR, FQNEAQ (reference sequence). This CDR3 reads CASSSGRYEQYF. DNA of the CDR3: TGTGCCAGCAGCTCGGGACGCTACGAGCAGTACTTC.

The chain has TRBV28 and TRBJ2-3, with D possibly called TRBD1 or TRBD2 (5 bases each). CDR1 and CDR2 (germline): MDHEN, SYDVKM. The CDR3 consists of 18 residues. With 5 bases removed from V and 6 bases from J, the gap between germline ends came to 27 bases. The CDR3 region is CASSPPSVGDSSRDTQYF. The CDR3, as DNA: TGTGCCAGCAGTCCACCTTCCGTGGGGGATAGCTCAAGGGATACGCAGTATTTT.

This clonotype was recorded a few times. This chain connects TRBV6-5 to TRBJ1-1, with D unresolved. Per germline, CDR1 MNHEY and CDR2 SVGAGI. V was shortened by 6 bases and J by 4 bases, with 18 bases between the two germline ends. This CDR3 contains 15 residues. The CDR3 DNA sequence: TGTGCCAGCAGCACTCGAGGGTCCCCTGGCACTGAAGCTTTCTTT. This codes for CASSTRGSPGTEAFF.

This clonotype was counted only a few times. The rearrangement uses TRBV27 and TRBJ1-5; D is unclear. V was cut by 2 bases and J by 4 bases, with 9 bases left in between. The CDR3 length is 14 residues. Germline V lookup: CDR1 MNHEY, CDR2 SMNVEV (reference sequence). The CDR3 here is CASSLAGLNQPQHF. CDR3 in DNA: TGTGCCAGCAGTTTAGCAGGCTTGAATCAGCCCCAGCATTTT.

The sample holds many counts of this clonotype. The genes are TRBV10-3 and TRBJ1-6; unclear D gene. Per germline, CDR1 ENHRY and CDR2 SYGVKD. CDR3 size: 14 residues. Between the trimmed V and J ends, which lost 6 bases and 13 bases, there was a span of 19 bases. CDR3 residues: CAISLDPKNRPLHF. The CDR3 nucleotides read TGTGCCATCAGCCTGGACCCTAAGAATAGGCCCCTCCACTTT.

There are many counts of this clonotype. V usage is TRBV27 and J usage is TRBJ2-3; no firm D call. The V and J ends lost 6 bases and 3 bases respectively, with 10 bases between them. Germline CDR1 is MNHEY and CDR2 is SMNVEV (reference sequence). The CDR3 spans 13 residues. CDR3 region: CASSLYRTDTQYF. The CDR3 region has the DNA TGTGCCAGCAGCCTGTACAGAACAGATACGCAGTATTTT.

This clonotype turned up a few times. The chain uses TRBV27 and TRBJ1-6; D gene ambiguous. V gave up 6 bases and J gave up 0 bases, with 9 bases separating them. The CDR3 spans 15 residues. Per the germline V gene, CDR1 is MNHEY and CDR2 is SMNVEV (reference sequence). The CDR3 spells CASRPQSSYNSPLHF. CDR3 nucleotide sequence: TGTGCCAGCAGGCCACAGAGCTCCTATAATTCACCCCTCCACTTT.

V and J are TRBV11-1 and TRBJ2-1, with a weak D call TRBD2 (5 bases). The CDR3 runs 16 residues. The germline V and J ends were trimmed by 7 bases and 4 bases, with 20 bases remaining between them. Germline lookup yields CDR1 SGHAT and CDR2 FQDESV (reference sequence). CDR3 loop: CASTPRVGSGYNEQFF. The CDR3 DNA sequence: TGTGCCAGCACCCCGAGGGTCGGAAGCGGTTACAATGAGCAGTTCTTC.

This chain uses TRBV20-1 with TRBJ2-6; D may be TRBD1 or TRBD2 (5 bases each). V was trimmed by 1 base and J by 4 bases, leaving 11 bases between them. The CDR3 totals 15 residues. Germline CDR1 is DFQATT and CDR2 is SNEGSKA (reference sequence). CDR3 sequence (DNA): TGCAGTGCTAGAGTTCAGGGACCCGGGGCCAACGTCCTGACTTTC. Protein product: CSARVQGPGANVLTF.

Turning to this clonotype: Possible read error: a much larger clone is one base away. V and J are TRBV27 and TRBJ1-2; no clear D gene. The CDR3 sequence is 15 residues long. Germline loops: CDR1 MNHEY, CDR2 SMNVEV (reference sequence). The CDR3 coding sequence is TGTGTCAGCAGTCCCCTGGCAGCGTCTAACTATGGCTACACCTTC. Residues: CVSSPLAASNYGYTF.

The rearrangement joins TRBV5-4 to TRBJ1-5, with unresolved D. The ends were cut back, 3 bases at V and 6 bases at J, with 16 bases in the middle. There are 15 residues in the CDR3. Germline V CDR1 and CDR2: SGHNT, YYREEE (reference sequence). CDR3 sequence reads: CASSSNRAPGQPQHF. CDR3 in DNA: TGTGCCAGCAGCTCTAACCGGGCCCCGGGTCAGCCCCAGCATTTT.

The chain joins TRBV18 to TRBJ1-6; D gene ambiguous. Trimming removed 1 base at V and 0 bases at J, with 7 bases between. CDR3 size: 16 residues. In germline, CDR1 is KGHSH, CDR2 LQKENI. The CDR3 DNA reads TGTGCCAGCTCACCACGCGCCTCCTCCTATAATTCACCCCTCCACTTT. It translates to CASSPRASSYNSPLHF.

CDR3 sequence reads: CAWNTPPANTEAFF. In DNA form, the CDR3 reads TGTGCCTGGAACACCCCCCCCGCGAACACTGAAGCTTTCTTT. The chain recombines TRBV30 with TRBJ1-1, with D unresolved. Germline assignment: CDR1 GTSNPN and CDR2 SVGIG (reference sequence). The V and J ends lost 4 bases and 1 base respectively, with 13 bases between them. The CDR3 has 14 amino acids.

The CDR3 region has the DNA TGTGCCAGCAGTTCCCGATTAGAGGGCACTGAAGCTTTCTTT. This encodes CASSSRLEGTEAFF. The chain employs TRBV6-5 and TRBJ1-1, with D uncertain. Trimming took 4 bases from V and 4 from J, leaving 13 bases between them. Germline-derived CDR1 and CDR2 are MNHEY and SVGAGI. The CDR3 is 14 residues long.

This clonotype counts as medium-sized. V usage is TRBV24-1 and J usage is TRBJ1-2; 11 bases are shared with TRBD1. The V segment lost 3 bases and the J segment 5 bases; nucleotides outside the gene matches: 1. Germline V gene sequence: CDR1 KGHDR, CDR2 SFDVKD. CDR3 length: 14 residues. Here the CDR3 DNA reads TGTGCCACCAGTGATGGGGACAGGGGGTATGGCTACACCTTC. This sequence encodes CATSDGDRGYGYTF.

This clonotype appeared a few times. This chain links TRBV19 with TRBJ1-4; 7 nucleotides match TRBD1. The CDR3 is 15 amino acids. Per germline, CDR1 LNHDA and CDR2 SQIVND (reference sequence). V was pared by 5 bases and J by 5 bases, with 8 bases of the junction left unmatched. CDR3 nucleotides: TGTGCCAGTAGTGCCGGGACAGCCATCAATGAAAAACTGTTTTTT. It codes for CASSAGTAINEKLFF. The full variable domain, its missing parts supplied by reference TRBV19 and TRBJ1-4, is DGGITQSPKYLFRKEGQNVTLSCEQNLNHDAMYWYRQDPGQGLRLIYYSQIVNDFQKGDIAEGYSVSREKKESFPLTVTSAQKNPTAFYLCASSAGTAINEKLFFGSGTQLSVL.

This clonotype occurred a few times. The chain combines TRBV24-1 with TRBJ2-1; 9 bases are a match to TRBD1. After removal of 2 bases from V and 7 bases from J, the junction contained 8 bases not matched to a gene. Germline V gene lookup returns CDR1 KGHDR and CDR2 SFDVKD. The CDR3 sequence is 16 residues long. As DNA, the CDR3 is TGTGCCACCAGTGATTCGGGGGGACAGGGCAGGAATGAGCAGTTCTTC. The encoded protein is CATSDSGGQGRNEQFF.